These 29 T cell receptor beta chains came from one sample sequenced in a study of read filtering for tumor transcriptome and immune sequencing. Molecular barcoded adaptors covering alpha/delta and beta/gamma chains were used on approximately 400 ng RNA. TCRdb re-derived calls from the reads in MiXCR, one entry per CDR3 protein. The table records about 58,000 distinct CDR3 sequences, roughly an eighth of them present only once. Source material: a population of CD138-negative cells sorted from bone marrow. These receptors came from a donor older than 35 with multiple myeloma.

This clonotype was seen ten or more times. This rearrangement joins TRBV20-1 to TRBJ2-7, with TRBD2 as a possible D gene (6 bases). The germline gives CDR1 DFQATT, CDR2 SNEGSKA (reference sequence). V lost 1 base to trimming and J lost 3 bases, with 10 bases between them. The CDR3 spans 13 residues. CDR3 nucleotide sequence: TGCAGTGCTAGAGTTCTGGAGGGCTACGAGCAGTACTTC. This gives the protein CSARVLEGYEQYF.

This clonotype came up many times. V gene TRBV18 combines with J gene TRBJ1-1; D perhaps matches TRBD1 (6 bases). CDR3 length: 13 amino acids. CDR1 and CDR2 (germline): KGHSH, LQKENI. V was cut by 6 bases and J by 8 bases, with 16 bases left in between. The CDR3 DNA is TGTGCCAGCTCCCTCAAAGGGGGGACCGAAGCTTTCTTT. It yields the protein CASSLKGGTEAFF.

This clonotype was found many times. V is TRBV20-1 and J is TRBJ2-2, with a possible D match to TRBD1 (5 bases). The CDR3 sequence is 12 residues long. The V end was cut by 0 bases, the J end by 6 bases, with 5 bases between. CDR1 and CDR2 (germline): DFQATT, SNEGSKA (reference sequence). The chain's CDR3 is CSAREGAGELFF. CDR3 sequence (DNA): TGCAGTGCTAGAGAAGGGGCCGGGGAGCTGTTTTTT.

This rearrangement joins TRBV2 to TRBJ1-5, with D possibly matching TRBD1 (5 bases). CDR1 and CDR2 (germline): SNHLY, FYNNEI. V was trimmed by 3 bases and J by 9 bases, leaving 15 bases between them. The CDR3 spans 14 residues. The CDR3 nucleotides read TGTGCCAGCAGTGAGGGGACGGTCACGGGGCCCCAGCATTTT. Protein sequence: CASSEGTVTGPQHF.

The genes are TRBV6-5 and TRBJ1-1, with 7 nucleotides matching TRBD1. The CDR3 runs 14 residues. The V and J ends lost 7 bases and 3 bases, in that order; junction bases with no gene match: 8. Germline CDR1 is MNHEY and CDR2 is SVGAGI. The CDR3 region is CASIPAGGDTEAFF. DNA for the CDR3: TGTGCCAGCATTCCGGCAGGGGGGGACACTGAAGCTTTCTTT.

The sample holds many counts of this clonotype. The CDR3 spells CASSIASGGAYEQYF. The CDR3 DNA reads as TGTGCCAGTAGTATTGCTAGCGGGGGGGCCTACGAGCAGTACTTC. The chain carries TRBV19 and TRBJ2-7; 12 positions match TRBD2. The V segment lost 3 bases and the J segment 2 bases; nucleotides outside the gene matches: 2. The CDR3 has 15 amino acids. Germline assignment: CDR1 LNHDA and CDR2 SQIVND (reference sequence).

This clonotype was recorded many times. The gene calls are TRBV20-1 and TRBJ2-1; D not resolved. The length of the CDR3 is 12 residues. CDR1 DFQATT and CDR2 SNEGSKA come from the germline V gene (reference sequence). The V end was cut by 3 bases, the J end by 16 bases, with 19 bases between. The CDR3: CSARVVTSGSFF. CDR3 in DNA: TGCAGTGCTAGGGTTGTCACCTCAGGTTCTTTCTTC.

The V and J genes are TRBV19 and TRBJ2-5; D is possibly TRBD1 (5 bases). Germline-derived CDR1 and CDR2 are LNHDA and SQIVND (reference sequence). Deletions cut 4 bases from V and 1 base from J, with 10 bases between. The CDR3 extends over 14 amino acids. The CDR3 DNA reads as TGTGCCAGTAGTAACCAGGGTAGCCAAGAGACCCAGTACTTC. This translates into CASSNQGSQETQYF.

This clonotype was counted many times. The V gene is TRBV7-8, the J gene TRBJ2-5; 10 bases match TRBD1. Germline V CDR1 and CDR2: SGHVS, FQNEAQ. The CDR3 is 15 residues long. The junction had 1 base not matched to a gene; V was cut back by 1 base and J by 2 bases. The CDR3 nucleotides are TGTGCCAGCAGCTTAGTGGGACAGGGGCAAGAGACCCAGTACTTC. It encodes CASSLVGQGQETQYF. Full variable domain (remainder filled in from reference TRBV7-8 and TRBJ2-5): GAGVSQSPRYKVAKRGQDVALRCDPISGHVSLFWYQQALGQGPEFLTYFQNEAQLDKSGLPSDRFFAERPEGSVSTLKIQRTQQEDSAVYLCASSLVGQGQETQYFGPGTRLLVL.

The V call is TRBV10-1, the J call TRBJ2-4; maybe TRBD1 (6 bases). Germline lookup yields CDR1 WNHNN and CDR2 SYGVQD (reference sequence). The V gene lost 6 bases and the J gene lost 0 bases, with 21 bases spanning the gap. The CDR3 is 18 residues long. CDR3 region: CASSDSRGGSEAKNIQYF. CDR3 bases: TGCGCCAGCAGCGACTCAAGAGGGGGATCAGAAGCCAAAAACATTCAGTACTTC.

In its sample, this clonotype was seen many times. The rearrangement joins TRBV2 to TRBJ1-5; TRBD1 matches at 7 bases. Trimming at V came to 7 bases and at J to 0 bases, leaving 12 bases not matched to a gene. There are 17 residues in the CDR3. Germline loops: CDR1 SNHLY, CDR2 FYNNEI. This CDR3 reads CASNSRDSSYSNQPQHF. The CDR3 region has the DNA TGTGCCAGCAACTCACGGGACAGCTCATATAGCAATCAGCCCCAGCATTTT.

This chain connects TRBV7-2 to TRBJ1-3; D might be TRBD1 (6 bases). Germline loops: CDR1 SGHTA, CDR2 FQGNSA. Trimming took 4 bases from V and 6 from J, leaving 16 bases between them. The CDR3 totals 15 residues. The CDR3 spells CASSWGAARENTIYF. The CDR3 region has the DNA TGTGCCAGCAGCTGGGGGGCCGCACGGGAAAACACCATATATTTT.

Ten or more counts support this clonotype. The chain is built from TRBV7-3 and TRBJ2-5, with 7 bases lining up with TRBD1. Germline V gene lookup returns CDR1 SGHTA and CDR2 FQGTGA. Trimming at V came to 5 bases and at J to 2 bases, leaving 11 bases not matched to a gene. The CDR3 extends over 16 amino acids. Written as DNA, the CDR3 is TGTGCCAGCAGCACCAACAGGGGTGGGAGTCAAGAGACCCAGTACTTC. Protein sequence: CASSTNRGGSQETQYF.

This clonotype was counted ten times or more. This chain uses TRBV6-5 with TRBJ2-2, with D possibly being TRBD2 (6 bases). In germline, CDR1 is MNHEY, CDR2 SVGAGI. The CDR3 covers 15 residues. Trimming cost V 2 bases and J 8 bases, with 15 bases left between them. CDR3 DNA sequence: TGTGCCAGCAGTTACGATGGGAGTAGCGGTGGGGAGCTGTTTTTT. It codes for CASSYDGSSGGELFF.

This clonotype was counted ten times or more. This sequence joins TRBV2 and TRBJ2-1, with TRBD2 as a possible D gene (6 bases). The CDR3 consists of 16 residues. Germline assignment: CDR1 SNHLY and CDR2 FYNNEI. V dropped 9 bases and J dropped 9 bases, with 27 bases sitting between them. CDR3 bases: TGTGCCAGTACGGGACTGCCTGGTCGGGTCGGTGGTGAGCAGTTCTTC. Translating gives CASTGLPGRVGGEQFF. Full variable domain (missing parts from reference TRBV2 and TRBJ2-1): EPEVTQTPSHQVTQMGQEVILRCVPISNHLYFYWYRQILGQKVEFLVSFYNNEISEKSEIFDDQFSVERPDGSNFTLKIRSTKLEDSAMYFCASTGLPGRVGGEQFFGPGTRLTVL.

Ten or more counts support this clonotype. The V gene is TRBV5-1, the J gene TRBJ2-3; TRBD1 matches 9 bases. The germline gives CDR1 SGHRS, CDR2 YFSETQ. J lost 7 bases, V lost 4 bases, and 7 bases had no gene match. CDR3 length equals 14 residues. The CDR3 here is CASSIGQGPNTQYF. The CDR3 DNA reads TGCGCCAGCAGCATAGGACAGGGGCCAAATACGCAGTATTTT.

This clonotype occurred many times. DNA for the CDR3: TGCGCCAGCAGCTCCGGACTAGCCAAAGACAATGAGCAGTTCTTC. Its protein is CASSSGLAKDNEQFF. The rearrangement links TRBV5-1 to TRBJ2-1; 8 bases line up with TRBD2. Per germline, CDR1 SGHRS and CDR2 YFSETQ. The V segment lost 3 bases and the J segment 5 bases; nucleotides outside the gene matches: 7. The CDR3 loop spans 15 amino acids.

This clonotype occurred many times. Here the CDR3 omits its conserved ending phenylalanine or tryptophan, so a read error is the likely source. This chain uses TRBV2 with TRBJ1-5; D is undetermined. Trimming left V 8 bases short and J 3 bases short, with 11 bases between. The germline V gene encodes CDR1 SNHLY and CDR2 FYNNEI. The CDR3 loop spans 13 amino acids. Here the CDR3 DNA reads TGTGCCAGCTCCTTCACCCTCAATCAGCCCCAGCATCTT. It translates to CASSFTLNQPQHL.

About this clonotype itself: This CDR3 is missing its conserved last phenylalanine or tryptophan, likely due to a read error. The genes are TRBV7-3 and TRBJ2-5; 12 bases fit TRBD2. This CDR3 contains 17 residues. Germline V gives CDR1 SGHTA, CDR2 FQGTGA. For the CDR3, the DNA is TGTGCCAGCAGCCTAACTAGCGGGGGGATGTCGGGAGAGACCCAGTACCTC. This sequence encodes CASSLTSGGMSGETQYL.

This clonotype was seen only a few times. The rearrangement uses TRBV14 and TRBJ2-1; a weak D match, TRBD1 (5 bases). Trimming left V 5 bases short and J 1 base short, with 9 bases between. Per the germline V gene, CDR1 is SGHDN and CDR2 is FVKESK. The CDR3 is 14 amino acids. The CDR3 is CASSGQFSYNEQFF. CDR3 bases: TGTGCCAGCAGCGGACAATTTTCCTACAATGAGCAGTTCTTC.

This clonotype appeared many times. The rearrangement joins TRBV29-1 to TRBJ1-2; TRBD1 agrees at 10 bases. The ends lost 4 bases at V and 4 bases at J; junction bases unmatched: 6. Germline lookup yields CDR1 SQVTM and CDR2 ANQGSEA. This CDR3 has 14 residues. CDR3 DNA sequence: TGCAGCGTTGGTCCGGGACAGGGGCGCTATGGCTACACCTTC. Protein product: CSVGPGQGRYGYTF.

This clonotype appeared a few times. The V call is TRBV7-9, the J call TRBJ2-5, with a possible D match to TRBD1 (5 bases). Germline V gives CDR1 SEHNR, CDR2 FQNEAQ (reference sequence). The ends were cut back, 9 bases at V and 0 bases at J, with 11 bases in the middle. The CDR3 loop spans 13 amino acids. The CDR3 DNA is TGTGCCAGGGGGCAGTCGTACCAAGAGACCCAGTACTTC. As protein: CARGQSYQETQYF.

This clonotype came up a few times. CDR3 nucleotides: TGCAGTGCTCGGGGGACAGCTAATGAAAAACTGTTTTTT. The encoded protein is CSARGTANEKLFF. This chain joins TRBV20-1 and TRBJ1-4; the match to TRBD1 covers 7 bases. CDR1 DFQATT and CDR2 SNEGSKA come from the germline V gene (reference sequence). The CDR3 totals 13 residues. Trimming cost V 5 bases and J 3 bases; bases outside gene matches: 3.

Worth noting for this clonotype: A clone one base away is much larger, so this may be a read error. The rearrangement joins TRBV4-1 to TRBJ1-1; TRBD1 is a possible D gene (6 bases). The CDR3 contains 17 residues. Trimming pared 1 base from V and 1 base from J, leaving 16 bases between. In germline, CDR1 is MGHRA, CDR2 YSYEKL. The CDR3 protein is CASSQVLGGRQNTEAFF. In DNA, the CDR3 is TGCGCCAGCAGCCAAGTGCTAGGGGGACGCCAGAACACTGAAGCTTTCTTT.

Turning to this clonotype: Being one base from a much bigger clone, this may be a read error. The V call is TRBV11-2, the J call TRBJ2-7; the D gene could be TRBD1 or TRBD2 (6 bases each). Germline-derived CDR1 and CDR2 are SGHAT and FQNNGV. The CDR3 sequence is 17 residues long. As DNA, the CDR3 is TGTGCCGGCAGCTTACTAGGGGGGATTCCGCCTCCCTACGAGCAGTACTTC. The encoded protein is CAGSLLGGIPPPYEQYF.

A few counts support this clonotype. A much larger clonotype is one base distant, so this may be a read error. J is TRBJ2-1 and V is TRBV6-5, with D possibly TRBD1 on 5 matching bases. The length of the CDR3 is 13 residues. Trimming removed 7 bases at V and 8 bases at J, with 15 bases between. Germline V lookup: CDR1 MNHEY, CDR2 SVGAGI. The CDR3 DNA follows: TGTGCCAGCATTGGAACAGGACCCGATGAGCAGTTCTTC. This codes for CASIGTGPDEQFF.

This clonotype was seen at least ten times. V and J are TRBV19 and TRBJ1-5; D unclear. Germline CDR1 and CDR2: LNHDA and SQIVND (reference sequence). The CDR3 is made up of 14 amino acids. Trimming took 3 bases from V and 3 from J, leaving 9 bases between them. The DNA of the CDR3 is TGTGCCAGTAGTATCGGAACAGTCAATCAGCCCCAGCATTTT. Translation gives CASSIGTVNQPQHF.

In regard to this clonotype: One base away lies a much larger clone, so this may be a sequencing read error. The chain links TRBV20-1 to TRBJ1-1, with 7 bases matching TRBD1. CDR1 and CDR2 from the germline V gene are DFQATT and SNEGSKA (reference sequence). The CDR3 loop spans 13 amino acids. V lost 6 bases, J lost 0 bases, and 4 bases stayed unmatched. The CDR3, as DNA: TGCAGTGCCCAGGGGGGAATGAACACTGAAGCTTTCTTT. Encoded protein: CSAQGGMNTEAFF.

This clonotype was found many times. The rearrangement links TRBV20-1 to TRBJ2-3; D might be TRBD2 (7 bases). The CDR3 is 14 amino acids. CDR1 and CDR2 from the germline V gene are DFQATT and SNEGSKA (reference sequence). V was pared by 5 bases and J by 5 bases, with 17 bases between. CDR3 in DNA: TGCAGTGCTGTGAGGGGGGGGGGCGGAGATACGCAGTATTTT. Residues: CSAVRGGGGDTQYF.